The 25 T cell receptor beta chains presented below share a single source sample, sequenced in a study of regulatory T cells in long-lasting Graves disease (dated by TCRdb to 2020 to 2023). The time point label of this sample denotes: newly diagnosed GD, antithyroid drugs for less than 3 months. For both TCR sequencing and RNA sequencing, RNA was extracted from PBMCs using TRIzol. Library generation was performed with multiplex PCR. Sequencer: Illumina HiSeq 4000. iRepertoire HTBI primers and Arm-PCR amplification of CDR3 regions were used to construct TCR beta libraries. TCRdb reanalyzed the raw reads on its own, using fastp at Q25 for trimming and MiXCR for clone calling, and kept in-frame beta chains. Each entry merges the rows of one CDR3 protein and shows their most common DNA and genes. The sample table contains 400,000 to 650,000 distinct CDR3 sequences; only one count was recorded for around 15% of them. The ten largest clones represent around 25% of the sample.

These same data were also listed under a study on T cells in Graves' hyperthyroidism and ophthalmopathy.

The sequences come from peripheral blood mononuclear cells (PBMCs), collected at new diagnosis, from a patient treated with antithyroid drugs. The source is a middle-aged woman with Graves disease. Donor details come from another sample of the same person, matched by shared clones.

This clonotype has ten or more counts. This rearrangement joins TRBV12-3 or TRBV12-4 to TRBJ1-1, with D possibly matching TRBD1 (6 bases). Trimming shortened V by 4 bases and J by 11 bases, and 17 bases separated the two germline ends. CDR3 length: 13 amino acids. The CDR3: CASSSSLGGSAFF. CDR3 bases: TGTGCCAGCAGTTCCTCACTAGGGGGGTCGGCTTTCTTT.

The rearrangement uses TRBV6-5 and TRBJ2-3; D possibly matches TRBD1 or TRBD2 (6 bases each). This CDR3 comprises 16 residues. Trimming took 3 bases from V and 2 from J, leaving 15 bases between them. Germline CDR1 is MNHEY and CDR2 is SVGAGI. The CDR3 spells CASSYGLQGVTDTQYF. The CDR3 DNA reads TGTGCCAGCAGTTATGGACTACAGGGAGTCACAGATACGCAGTATTTT.

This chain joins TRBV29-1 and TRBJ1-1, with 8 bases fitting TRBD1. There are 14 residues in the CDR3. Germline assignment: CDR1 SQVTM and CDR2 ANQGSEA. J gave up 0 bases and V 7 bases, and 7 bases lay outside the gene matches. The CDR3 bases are TGCAGCGGGTCCAGGGGGCTTTTGAACACTGAAGCTTTCTTT. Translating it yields CSGSRGLLNTEAFF.

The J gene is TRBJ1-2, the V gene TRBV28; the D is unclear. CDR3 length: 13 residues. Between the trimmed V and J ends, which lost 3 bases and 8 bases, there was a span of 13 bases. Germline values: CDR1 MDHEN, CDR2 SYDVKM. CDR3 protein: CASSLVGPRGYTF. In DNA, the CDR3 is TGTGCCAGCAGTTTGGTTGGACCTCGGGGCTACACCTTC.

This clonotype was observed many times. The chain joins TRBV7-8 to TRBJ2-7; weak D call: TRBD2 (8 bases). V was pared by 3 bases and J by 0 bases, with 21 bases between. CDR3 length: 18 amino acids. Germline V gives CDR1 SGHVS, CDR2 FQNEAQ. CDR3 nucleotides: TGTGCCAGCAGCTTTAGCGCGGGGGGACAGTCGTACTCCTACGAGCAGTACTTC. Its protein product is CASSFSAGGQSYSYEQYF.

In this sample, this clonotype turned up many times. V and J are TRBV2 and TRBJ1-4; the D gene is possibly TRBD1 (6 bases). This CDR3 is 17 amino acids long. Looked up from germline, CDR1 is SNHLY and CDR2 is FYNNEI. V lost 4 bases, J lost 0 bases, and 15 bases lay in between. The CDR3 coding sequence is TGTGCCAGCAGTGTCGGGGCGGACAGCACAACTAATGAAAAACTGTTTTTT. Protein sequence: CASSVGADSTTNEKLFF.

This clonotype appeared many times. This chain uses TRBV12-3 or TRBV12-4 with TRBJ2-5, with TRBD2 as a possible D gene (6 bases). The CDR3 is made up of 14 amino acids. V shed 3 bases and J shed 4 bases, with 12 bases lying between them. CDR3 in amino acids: CASSFEGRRETQYF. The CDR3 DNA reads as TGTGCCAGCAGTTTTGAGGGGAGGAGAGAGACCCAGTACTTC.

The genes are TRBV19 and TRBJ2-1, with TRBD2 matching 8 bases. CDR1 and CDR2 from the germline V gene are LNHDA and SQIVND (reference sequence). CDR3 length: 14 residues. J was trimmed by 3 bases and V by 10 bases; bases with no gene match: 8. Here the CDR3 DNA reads TGTGCCACCAGCCGGCGGGGGGTCTACAATGAGCAGTTCTTC. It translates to CATSRRGVYNEQFF.

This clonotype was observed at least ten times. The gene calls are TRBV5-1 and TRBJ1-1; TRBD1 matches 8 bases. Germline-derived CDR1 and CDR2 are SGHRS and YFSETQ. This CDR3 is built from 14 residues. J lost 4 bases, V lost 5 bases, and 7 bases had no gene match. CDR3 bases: TGCGCCAGCAGGGACGAGACAGGGGTCACTGAAGCTTTCTTT. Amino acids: CASRDETGVTEAFF.

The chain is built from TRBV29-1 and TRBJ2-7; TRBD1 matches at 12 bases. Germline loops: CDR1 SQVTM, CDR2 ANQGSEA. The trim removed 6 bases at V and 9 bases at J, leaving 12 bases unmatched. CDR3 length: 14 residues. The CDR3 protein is CSVIPPGTGGRQYF. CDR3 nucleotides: TGCAGCGTAATACCGCCCGGGACAGGGGGCAGGCAGTACTTC.

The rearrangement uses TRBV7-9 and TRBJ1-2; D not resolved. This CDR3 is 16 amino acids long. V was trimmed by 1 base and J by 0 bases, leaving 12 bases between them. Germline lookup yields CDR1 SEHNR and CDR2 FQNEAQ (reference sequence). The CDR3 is CASSLVGGEANYGYTF. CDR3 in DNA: TGTGCCAGCAGCTTAGTTGGTGGGGAAGCTAACTATGGCTACACCTTC.

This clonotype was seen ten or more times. CDR3 loop: CSAQAGGSVLSVDGYTF. Written as DNA, the CDR3 is TGCAGTGCCCAGGCCGGGGGAAGCGTTCTGAGTGTCGACGGCTACACCTTC. J is TRBJ1-2 and V is TRBV20-1; a possible D gene is TRBD1 (5 bases). The germline V gene encodes CDR1 DFQATT and CDR2 SNEGSKA (reference sequence). The CDR3 is made up of 17 amino acids. Trimming left V 6 bases short and J 8 bases short, with 31 bases between.

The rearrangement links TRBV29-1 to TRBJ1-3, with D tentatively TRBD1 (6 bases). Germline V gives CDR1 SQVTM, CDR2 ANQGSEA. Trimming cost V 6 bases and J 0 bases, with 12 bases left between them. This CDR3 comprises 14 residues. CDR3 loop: CSVSQGNSGNTIYF. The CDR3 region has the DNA TGCAGCGTCTCCCAGGGGAACTCTGGAAACACCATATATTTT.

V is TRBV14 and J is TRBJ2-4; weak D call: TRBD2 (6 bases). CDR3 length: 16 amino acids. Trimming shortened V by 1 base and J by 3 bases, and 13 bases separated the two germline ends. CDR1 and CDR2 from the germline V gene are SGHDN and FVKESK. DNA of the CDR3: TGTGCCAGCAGCCAAGCCTGGAGGGGTGGCAAAAACATTCAGTACTTC. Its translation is CASSQAWRGGKNIQYF. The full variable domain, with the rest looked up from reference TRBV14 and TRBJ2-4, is EAGVTQFPSHSVIEKGQTVTLRCDPISGHDNLYWYRRVMGKEIKFLLHFVKESKQDESGMPNNRFLAERTGGTYSTLKVQPAELEDSGVYFCASSQAWRGGKNIQYFGAGTRLSVL.

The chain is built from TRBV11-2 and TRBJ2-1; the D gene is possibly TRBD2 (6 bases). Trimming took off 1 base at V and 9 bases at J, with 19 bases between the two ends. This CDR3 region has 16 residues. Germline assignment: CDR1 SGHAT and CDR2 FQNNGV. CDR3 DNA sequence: TGTGCCAGCAGCTTAGGTAGGGACTTTCTACAAGTTGAGCAGTTCTTC. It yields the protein CASSLGRDFLQVEQFF.

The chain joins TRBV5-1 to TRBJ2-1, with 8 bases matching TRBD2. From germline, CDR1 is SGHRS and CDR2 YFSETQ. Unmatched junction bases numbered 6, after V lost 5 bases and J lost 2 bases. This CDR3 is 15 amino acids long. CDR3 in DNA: TGCGCCAGCAGGCAGACGGGGGGGGCCTACAATGAGCAGTTCTTC. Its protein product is CASRQTGGAYNEQFF.

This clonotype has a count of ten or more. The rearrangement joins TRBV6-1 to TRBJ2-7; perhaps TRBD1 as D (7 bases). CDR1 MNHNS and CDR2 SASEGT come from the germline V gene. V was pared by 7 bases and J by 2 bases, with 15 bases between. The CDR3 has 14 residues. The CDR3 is CASTRQGGAYEQYF. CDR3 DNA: TGTGCCAGCACCCGACAGGGAGGTGCCTACGAGCAGTACTTC.

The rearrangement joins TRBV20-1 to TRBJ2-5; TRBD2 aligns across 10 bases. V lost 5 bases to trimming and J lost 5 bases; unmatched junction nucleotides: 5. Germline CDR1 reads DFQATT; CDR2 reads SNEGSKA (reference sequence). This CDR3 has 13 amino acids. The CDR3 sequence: CSAVGTSVETQYF. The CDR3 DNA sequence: TGCAGTGCTGTCGGGACTAGCGTTGAGACCCAGTACTTC.

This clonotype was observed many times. This chain's CDR3 is CATKRGRETQYF. The DNA of the CDR3 is TGTGCCACCAAGCGGGGAAGAGAGACCCAGTACTTC. This chain connects TRBV12-3 or TRBV12-4 to TRBJ2-5, with 7 bases fitting TRBD2. The CDR3 totals 12 residues. With V trimmed by 10 bases and J by 4 bases, 6 bases remained unmatched.

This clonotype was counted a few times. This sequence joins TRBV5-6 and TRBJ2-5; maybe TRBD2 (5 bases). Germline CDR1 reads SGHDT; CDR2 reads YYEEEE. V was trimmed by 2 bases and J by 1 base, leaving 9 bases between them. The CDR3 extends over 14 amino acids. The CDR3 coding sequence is TGTGCCAGCAGCTTAAGGACTTCCCAAGAGACCCAGTACTTC. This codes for CASSLRTSQETQYF.

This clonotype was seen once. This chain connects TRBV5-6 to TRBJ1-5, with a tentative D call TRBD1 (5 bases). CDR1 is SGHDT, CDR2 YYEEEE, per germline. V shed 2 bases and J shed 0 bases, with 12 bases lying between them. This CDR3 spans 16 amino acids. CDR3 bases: TGTGCCAGCAGCTTTTCGGGGCCTTATAGCAATCAGCCCCAGCATTTT. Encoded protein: CASSFSGPYSNQPQHF.

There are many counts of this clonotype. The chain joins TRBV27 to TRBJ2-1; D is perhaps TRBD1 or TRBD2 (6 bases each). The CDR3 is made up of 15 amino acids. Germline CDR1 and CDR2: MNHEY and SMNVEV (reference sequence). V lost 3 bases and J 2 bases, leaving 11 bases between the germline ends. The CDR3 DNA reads TGTGCCAGCAGTTTGGAGGGGGGTACCTACAATGAGCAGTTCTTC. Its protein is CASSLEGGTYNEQFF.

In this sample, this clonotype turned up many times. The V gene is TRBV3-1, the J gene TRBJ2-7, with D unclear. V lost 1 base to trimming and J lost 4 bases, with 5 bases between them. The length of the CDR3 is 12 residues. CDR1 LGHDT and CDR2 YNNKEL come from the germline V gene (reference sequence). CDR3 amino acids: CASSQADYEQYF. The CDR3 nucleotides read TGTGCCAGCAGCCAAGCAGATTACGAGCAGTACTTC.

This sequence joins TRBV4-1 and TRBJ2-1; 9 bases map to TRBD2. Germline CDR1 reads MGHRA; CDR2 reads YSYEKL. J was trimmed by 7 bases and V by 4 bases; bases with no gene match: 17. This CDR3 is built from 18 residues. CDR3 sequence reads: CASSRNSARGGLPNEQFF. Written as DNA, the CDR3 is TGCGCCAGCAGCCGGAACAGCGCGCGGGGGGGCCTCCCAAATGAGCAGTTCTTC.

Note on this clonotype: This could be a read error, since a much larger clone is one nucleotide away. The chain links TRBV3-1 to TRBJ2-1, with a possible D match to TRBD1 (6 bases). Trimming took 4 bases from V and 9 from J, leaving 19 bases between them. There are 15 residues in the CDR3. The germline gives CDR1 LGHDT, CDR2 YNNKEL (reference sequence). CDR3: CASSREWGPDSEQFF. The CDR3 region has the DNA TGTGCCAGCAGCCGAGAATGGGGGCCGGATAGTGAGCAGTTCTTC.